This T cell receptor (beta chain) comes out of a study of control samples from healthy donors and cancer patients. Trimming removed 4 bases from V and 7 bases from J; junction bases left unmatched: 5. The germline V gene encodes CDR1 SGHRS and CDR2 YFSETQ. The CDR3 totals 13 residues. Sequenced by immunoSEQ multiplex PCR; TCRdb stores in-frame clones only, minus some. The sample holds 120,000 or so clones; about 88% are singletons and the top ten take around 1.8%. Specimen: blood. The gene calls are TRBV5-1 and TRBJ1-2; TRBD1 matches at 9 bases. The sequence derives from a man between 18 and 35 years old in good health. The CDR3 nucleotides are TGCGCCAGCAGCCAGGGACAGGGAAGTGGCTACACCTTC. Its protein is CASSQGQGSGYTF.